This T cell receptor beta chain was recovered during a study of T cell clones after liver transplantation. Germline loops: CDR1 LNHDA, CDR2 SQIVND (reference sequence). The CDR3 sequence is 14 residues long. The V gene end was trimmed by 7 bases and the J gene end by 4 bases; junction bases not matched to a gene: 8. Libraries were prepared by immunoSEQ multiplex PCR; TCRdb keeps only in-frame clonotypes and omits some of them. The sample consists of 18,000 or so clones, approximately 92% of them appearing once. This clone was observed a few times. This CDR3 is also generated by other DNA sequences in the sample. Sorting of unstimulated PBMCs yielded separate CD3+CD4+ and CD3+CD8+ fractions.

The input for sequencing was CD8+ T cells from blood, taken approximately 3.5 years after liver transplant. The clonotype originates from a human patient who received a liver transplant. Certain T cells may be donor cells from the graft. This rearrangement joins TRBV19 to TRBJ2-7, with 9 bases aligning to TRBD1. CDR3 coding DNA: TGTGCCAGTACTCCGACAGGGGGAATATACGAGCAGTACTTC. It translates to CASTPTGGIYEQYF.